What follows are 19 T cell receptor beta chains derived from one specimen sequenced in a study of tumor-infiltrating lymphocytes in primary liver carcinoma. A primer in the constant region served to generate TCR beta cDNA from 500 to 600 ng of total RNA. Slightly modified ARM-PCR served as the procedure for the TCR beta libraries. These libraries came from three rounds of nested multiplex PCR. TRBV1-TRBV30 forward and Cbeta reverse primers drove the first two roughly 10-cycle rounds. TCRdb passed the multiplex PCR reads through MiXCR, listing each CDR3 protein once. Among more than 70,000 distinct CDR3 sequences listed, around 70% were seen once. DNA and RNA were both co-extracted from approximately 20-30 mg of bulk tissue that had not been sorted. The sequencing input was liver tumor tissue from sampling region 1. Subset meaning: tumor region T1, superior pole. These receptors all come from a man in his forties or fifties with primary liver carcinoma and hepatitis B virus infection.

This clonotype appeared many times. The genes are TRBV10-3 and TRBJ2-5; D may be TRBD2 (5 bases). Germline V gives CDR1 ENHRY, CDR2 SYGVKD. Trimming shortened V by 3 bases and J by 2 bases, and 10 bases separated the two germline ends. CDR3 length equals 14 residues. CDR3 nucleotide sequence: TGTGCCATCAGTGAATCGACGGGACAAGAGACCCAGTACTTC. Translating it yields CAISESTGQETQYF.

The chain combines TRBV13 with TRBJ2-7; 8 nucleotides align to TRBD1. This CDR3 has 11 residues. The germline CDR1 and CDR2 sequences are PRHDT and FYEKMQ (reference sequence). The DNA for the CDR3 is TGTATCAGCAGCTTAGGACAGGGTCAGTACTTC. Its translation: CISSLGQGQYF.

On this clonotype: At one boundary the junction diverges from the germline segment, which might be a read error. The chain recombines TRBV6-5 with TRBJ2-7; 9 bases agree with TRBD1. The CDR3 is 17 residues long. Germline CDR1 and CDR2: MNHEY and SVGAGI. CDR3 protein: CTSSYSYNRTGAFPQYF. In DNA form, the CDR3 reads TGTACCAGCAGTTACTCGTACAACAGGACAGGGGCGTTCCCTCAGTACTTC.

This clonotype was detected many times. This chain links TRBV29-1 with TRBJ2-7; 11 nucleotides line up with TRBD1. This CDR3 is built from 14 residues. Germline V lookup: CDR1 SQVTM, CDR2 ANQGSEA. Germline trimming cut 6 bases from V and 5 bases from J; bases unmatched to any gene: 9. This CDR3 reads CSVFRDRGGNEQYF. In DNA, the CDR3 is TGCAGCGTATTCCGGGACAGGGGGGGGAACGAGCAGTACTTC.

The chain employs TRBV29-1 and TRBJ1-1, with no clear D. The CDR3 consists of 13 residues. Germline-derived CDR1 and CDR2 are SQVTM and ANQGSEA. V lost 7 bases and J 1 base, leaving 13 bases between the germline ends. CDR3 sequence reads: CSADAATNTEAFF. CDR3 DNA: TGCAGCGCCGACGCAGCCACGAACACTGAAGCTTTCTTT.

To note about this clonotype: The junction shows a germline mismatch at one end, possibly a read error. The J gene is TRBJ2-7, the V gene TRBV6-2 or TRBV6-3; D may be TRBD1 (6 bases). Germline loops: CDR1 MNHEY, CDR2 SVGEGT. The CDR3 contains 14 residues. The CDR3 DNA sequence: TGTGCCAGCAGTTTTGGACAGAGCTCCTACGGGCAGTACTTC. Protein: CASSFGQSSYGQYF.

The chain recombines TRBV6-6 with TRBJ1-2; D uncertain. Germline V gene lookup returns CDR1 MNHNY and CDR2 SVGAGI (reference sequence). Trimming left V 5 bases short and J 8 bases short, with 21 bases between. The CDR3 spans 15 residues. DNA for the CDR3: TGTGCCAGCAGTCAATTCCACTCCCAGGACGGGGGCTACACCTTC. It encodes CASSQFHSQDGGYTF.

With respect to this clonotype: This clone may be a read error of a much larger clone one base away. The chain uses TRBV6-5 and TRBJ2-7; maybe TRBD1 (6 bases). Germline lookup yields CDR1 MNHEY and CDR2 SVGAGI. This CDR3 spans 13 amino acids. This CDR3 reads CASSPYTGSEQCF. CDR3 coding DNA: TGTGCCAGCAGTCCATATACAGGGAGCGAGCAGTGCTTC.

With respect to this clonotype: Given the absence of the conserved phenylalanine or tryptophan at the CDR3 end, a read error is likely. CDR3 residues: CARSHTYRDSGQETQYL. The CDR3 DNA sequence: TGTGCCAGAAGCCACACATACCGGGACAGCGGCCAAGAGACCCAGTACCTC. The J gene is TRBJ2-5, the V gene TRBV6-6; TRBD1 matches 7 bases. With 9 bases clipped from V and 1 base from J, the junction kept 17 bases outside the gene matches. CDR1 MNHNY and CDR2 SVGAGI come from the germline V gene (reference sequence). The length of the CDR3 is 17 residues.

The V call is TRBV11-2, the J call TRBJ2-1; D perhaps matches TRBD1 (7 bases). The CDR3 extends over 15 amino acids. The germline gives CDR1 SGHAT, CDR2 FQNNGV. V was trimmed by 7 bases and J by 8 bases, leaving 21 bases between them. Here the CDR3 DNA reads TGTGCCAGCATACTAGGGGGCCTGCGGGGACATGAGCAGTTCTTC. Amino acids: CASILGGLRGHEQFF.

The chain has TRBV11-2 and TRBJ2-7, with 8 nucleotides matching TRBD2. The V gene end was trimmed by 4 bases and the J gene end by 3 bases; junction bases not matched to a gene: 14. The germline gives CDR1 SGHAT, CDR2 FQNNGV. This CDR3 is 17 amino acids long. This CDR3 is CASSWGLVGSPFYEQYF. The CDR3 nucleotides read TGTGCCAGCAGCTGGGGACTAGTGGGTTCCCCTTTCTACGAGCAGTACTTC.

The J gene is TRBJ1-4, the V gene TRBV6-6; D remains ambiguous. The germline V gene has CDR1 MNHNY and CDR2 SVGAGI (reference sequence). This CDR3 has 13 residues. CDR3 nucleotides: TGTGACGGCAGTTTTCCCCAGGAGGAAAAACTGTTTTTT. Amino acids: CDGSFPQEEKLFF.

Turning to this clonotype: The junction departs from the called germline gene at one end, perhaps through a read error. The rearrangement joins TRBV6-5 to TRBJ2-6; possible D gene TRBD1, 5 bases. Germline CDR1 is MNHEY and CDR2 is SVGAGI. CDR3 size: 14 residues. The DNA of the CDR3 is TGCGACAGCAGAGGTAGCTCTGGGGCCAACGTCCTGACTTTC. This translates into CDSRGSSGANVLTF.

As regards this clonotype: Here the CDR3 omits its conserved ending phenylalanine or tryptophan, so a read error is the likely source. The CDR3 nucleotides are TGCGCCAGCAGCTCATCCTACGAGCAGTACTTA. It codes for CASSSSYEQYL. The chain links TRBV5-1 to TRBJ2-7; unclear D gene. The CDR3 consists of 11 residues. CDR1 SGHRS and CDR2 YFSETQ come from the germline V gene. Between the trimmed V and J ends, which lost 3 bases and 1 base, there was a span of 2 bases.

J is TRBJ1-5 and V is TRBV19; D remains unclear. Germline-derived CDR1 and CDR2 are LNHDA and SQIVND (reference sequence). The CDR3 length is 12 residues. Trimming cost V 5 bases and J 5 bases, with 7 bases left between them. The CDR3 region has the DNA TGTGCCAGTAGTCAAAATTATCAGCCCCAGCATTTT. As protein: CASSQNYQPQHF.

To note about this clonotype: This may be a read error: a much more frequent sequence differs by one nucleotide. The chain has TRBV28 and TRBJ1-5; D gene unclear. CDR3 length: 16 residues. Germline values: CDR1 MDHEN, CDR2 SYDVKM. For the CDR3, the DNA is TGTGCCAGCACTTTAACCCCGGGGTACGGCAATCAGCCCCAGCATTTT. It encodes CASTLTPGYGNQPQHF.

Remarks on this clonotype: Sequence at one end of the junction differs from germline and may be a read error. The chain has TRBV12-3 or TRBV12-4 and TRBJ2-2; no definite D call. There are 16 residues in the CDR3. CDR3 bases: TGTCCCAGCAGTTTATACCCAGGATCCAACACAGGGGAGCTGTTTTTT. Amino acids: CPSSLYPGSNTGELFF.

Comment on this clonotype: Mismatch with germline at one junction end may stem from a read error. The J gene is TRBJ2-1, the V gene TRBV12-3 or TRBV12-4; the D gene is possibly TRBD1 (7 bases). The CDR3 sequence is 15 residues long. The CDR3 reads CAGSLRAGGNNEQFF. CDR3 nucleotides: TGTGCCGGCAGTTTAAGGGCAGGGGGGAACAATGAGCAGTTCTTC.

The chain uses TRBV12-3 or TRBV12-4 and TRBJ1-4; D is ambiguous. This CDR3 is built from 15 residues. The V gene lost 5 bases and the J gene lost 12 bases, with 22 bases spanning the gap. As DNA, the CDR3 is TGTGCCAGCAGTCCGCGAGGACTAAAGGGCGAAGAACTGTTTTTT. This encodes CASSPRGLKGEELFF.